Detailed here is one TCR beta chain. This sample is part of a study of T cell responses to AZD1222 COVID-19 vaccine. Profiled with immunoSEQ multiplex PCR; TCRdb holds only in-frame clones, not every one. The table includes roughly 120,000 clones, around 84% detected once. CDR3 length: 14 residues. Germline CDR1 reads KGHSH; CDR2 reads LQKENI. V was clipped by 3 bases and J by 2 bases, with 11 bases between them. Sequences were derived from peripheral blood, sampled on day 0 of AZD1222 vaccination. The receptor was derived from an adult in good health. The chain recombines TRBV18 with TRBJ2-7, with TRBD2 as a possible D gene (5 bases). CDR3 nucleotides: TGTGCCAGCTCACCCGAGACGGGAACCTACGAGCAGTACTTC. Its protein product is CASSPETGTYEQYF.